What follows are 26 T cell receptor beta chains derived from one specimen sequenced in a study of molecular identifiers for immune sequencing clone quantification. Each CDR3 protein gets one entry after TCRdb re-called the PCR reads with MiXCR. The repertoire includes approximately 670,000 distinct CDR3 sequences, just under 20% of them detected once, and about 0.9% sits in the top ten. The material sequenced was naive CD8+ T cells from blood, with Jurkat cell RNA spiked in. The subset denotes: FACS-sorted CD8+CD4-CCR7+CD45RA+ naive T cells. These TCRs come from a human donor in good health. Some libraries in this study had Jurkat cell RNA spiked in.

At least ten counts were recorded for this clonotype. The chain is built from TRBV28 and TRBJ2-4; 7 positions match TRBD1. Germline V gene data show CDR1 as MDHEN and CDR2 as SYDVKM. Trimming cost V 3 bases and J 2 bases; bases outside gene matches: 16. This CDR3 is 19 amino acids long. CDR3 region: CASSFDPLGQGVSKNIQYF. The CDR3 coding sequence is TGTGCCAGCAGTTTCGACCCCCTGGGTCAGGGGGTGTCCAAAAACATTCAGTACTTC.

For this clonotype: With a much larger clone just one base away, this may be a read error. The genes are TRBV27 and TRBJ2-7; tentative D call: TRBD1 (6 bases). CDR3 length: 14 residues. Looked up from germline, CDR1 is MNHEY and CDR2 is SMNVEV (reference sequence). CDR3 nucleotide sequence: TGTGTCAGCAGTGAGGGGACAAACTACTACGAGCAGTACTTC. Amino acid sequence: CVSSEGTNYYEQYF.

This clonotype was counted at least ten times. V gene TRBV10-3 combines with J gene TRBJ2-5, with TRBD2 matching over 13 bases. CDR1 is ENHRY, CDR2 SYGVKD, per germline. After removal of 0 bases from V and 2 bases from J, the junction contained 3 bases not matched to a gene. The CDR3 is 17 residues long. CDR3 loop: CAISESETSGRQETQYF. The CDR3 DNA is TGTGCCATCAGTGAGTCTGAGACTAGCGGGAGGCAAGAGACCCAGTACTTC.

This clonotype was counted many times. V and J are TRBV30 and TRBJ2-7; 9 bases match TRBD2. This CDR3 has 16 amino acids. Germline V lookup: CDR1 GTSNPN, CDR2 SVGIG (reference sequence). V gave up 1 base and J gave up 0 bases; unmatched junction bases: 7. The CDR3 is CAWSAPRTSASYEQYF. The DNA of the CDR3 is TGTGCCTGGAGTGCCCCACGGACTAGCGCCTCCTACGAGCAGTACTTC.

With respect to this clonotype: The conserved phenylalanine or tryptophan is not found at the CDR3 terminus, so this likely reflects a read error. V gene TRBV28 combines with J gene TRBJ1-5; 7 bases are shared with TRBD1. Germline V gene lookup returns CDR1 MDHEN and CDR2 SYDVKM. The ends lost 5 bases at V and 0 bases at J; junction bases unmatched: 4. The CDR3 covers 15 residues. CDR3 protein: CASSPGTDSNQPQHL. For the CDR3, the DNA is TGTGCCAGCAGTCCCGGGACAGATAGCAATCAGCCCCAGCATCTT.

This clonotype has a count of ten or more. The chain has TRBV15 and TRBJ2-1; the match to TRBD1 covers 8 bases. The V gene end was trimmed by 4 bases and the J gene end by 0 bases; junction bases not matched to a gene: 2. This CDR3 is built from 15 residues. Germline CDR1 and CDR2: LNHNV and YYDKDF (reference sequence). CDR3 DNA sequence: TGTGCCACCAGCACAGGGGGCCTCTCCTACAATGAGCAGTTCTTC. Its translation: CATSTGGLSYNEQFF.

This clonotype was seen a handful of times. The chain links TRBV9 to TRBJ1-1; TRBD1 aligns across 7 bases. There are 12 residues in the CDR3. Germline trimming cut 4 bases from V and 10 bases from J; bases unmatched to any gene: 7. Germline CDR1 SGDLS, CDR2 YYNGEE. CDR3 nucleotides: TGTGCCAGCAGCCCAGGGGGGTACGGAGCTTTCTTT. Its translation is CASSPGGYGAFF.

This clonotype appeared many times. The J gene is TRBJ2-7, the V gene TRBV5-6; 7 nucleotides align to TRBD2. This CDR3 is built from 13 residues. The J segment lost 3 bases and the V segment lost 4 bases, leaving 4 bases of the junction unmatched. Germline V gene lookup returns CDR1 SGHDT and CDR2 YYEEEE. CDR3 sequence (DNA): TGTGCCAGCAGCGCCGGGACTAACTACGAGCAGTACTTC. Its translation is CASSAGTNYEQYF.

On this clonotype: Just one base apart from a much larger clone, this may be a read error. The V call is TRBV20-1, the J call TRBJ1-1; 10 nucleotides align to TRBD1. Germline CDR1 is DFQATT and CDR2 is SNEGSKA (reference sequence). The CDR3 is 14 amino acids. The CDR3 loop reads CSTPVGTGDTGAFF. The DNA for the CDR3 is TGCAGTACTCCCGTGGGGACAGGGGACACTGGAGCTTTCTTT.

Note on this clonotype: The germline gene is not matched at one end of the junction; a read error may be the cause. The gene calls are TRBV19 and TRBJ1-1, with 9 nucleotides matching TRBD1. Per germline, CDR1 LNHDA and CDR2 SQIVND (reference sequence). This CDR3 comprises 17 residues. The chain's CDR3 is CAGSLTGGLPVNTEAFF. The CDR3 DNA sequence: TGTGCCGGTAGTCTTACAGGGGGCTTACCCGTAAACACTGAAGCTTTCTTT.

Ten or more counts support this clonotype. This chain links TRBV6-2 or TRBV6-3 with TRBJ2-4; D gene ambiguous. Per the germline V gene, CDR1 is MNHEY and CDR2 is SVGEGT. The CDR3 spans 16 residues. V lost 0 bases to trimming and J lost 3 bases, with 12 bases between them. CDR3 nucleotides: TGTGCCAGCAGTTACTCGAGGATTCCCTACAAAAACATTCAGTACTTC. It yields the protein CASSYSRIPYKNIQYF.

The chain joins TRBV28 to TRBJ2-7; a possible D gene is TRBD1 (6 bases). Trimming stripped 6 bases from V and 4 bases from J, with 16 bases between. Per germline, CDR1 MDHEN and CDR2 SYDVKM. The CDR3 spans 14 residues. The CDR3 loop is CASRRNRDWYEQYF. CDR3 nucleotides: TGTGCCAGCAGACGGAACAGGGATTGGTACGAGCAGTACTTC.

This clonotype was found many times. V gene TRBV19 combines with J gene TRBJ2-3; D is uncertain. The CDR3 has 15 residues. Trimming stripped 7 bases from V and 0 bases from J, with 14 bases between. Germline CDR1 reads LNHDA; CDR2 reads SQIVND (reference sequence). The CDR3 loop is CASTPSTTSTDTQYF. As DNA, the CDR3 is TGTGCCAGTACCCCCTCTACTACTAGCACAGATACGCAGTATTTT.

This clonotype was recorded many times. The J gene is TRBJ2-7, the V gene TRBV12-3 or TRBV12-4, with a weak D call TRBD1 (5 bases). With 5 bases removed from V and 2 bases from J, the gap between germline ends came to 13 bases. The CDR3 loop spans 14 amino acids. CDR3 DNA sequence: TGTGCCAGCAGTCTCGACAGCCTGCCCTACGAGCAGTACTTC. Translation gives CASSLDSLPYEQYF.

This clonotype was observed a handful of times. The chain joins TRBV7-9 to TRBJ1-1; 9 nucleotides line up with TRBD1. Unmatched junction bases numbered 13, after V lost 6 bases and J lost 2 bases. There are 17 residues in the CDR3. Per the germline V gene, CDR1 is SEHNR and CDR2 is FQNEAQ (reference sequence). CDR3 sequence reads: CASSPPGQGQGNTEAFF. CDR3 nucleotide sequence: TGTGCCAGCAGTCCTCCGGGACAGGGTCAGGGAAACACTGAAGCTTTCTTT.

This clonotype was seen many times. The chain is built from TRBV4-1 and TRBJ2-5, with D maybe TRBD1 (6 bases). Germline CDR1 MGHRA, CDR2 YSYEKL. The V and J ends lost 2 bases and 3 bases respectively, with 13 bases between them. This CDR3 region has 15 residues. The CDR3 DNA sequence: TGCGCCAGCAGCCAATCCCGGGACACCAAAGAGACCCAGTACTTC. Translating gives CASSQSRDTKETQYF.

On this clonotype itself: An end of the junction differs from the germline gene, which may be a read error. In DNA, the CDR3 is TGTGCCAGCAGTTTAGCGAGGAGGGCCGGAGAGGCCCAGTACTTC. The encoded protein is CASSLARRAGEAQYF. The genes are TRBV12-3 or TRBV12-4 and TRBJ2-5; D is perhaps TRBD2 (6 bases). The length of the CDR3 is 15 residues.

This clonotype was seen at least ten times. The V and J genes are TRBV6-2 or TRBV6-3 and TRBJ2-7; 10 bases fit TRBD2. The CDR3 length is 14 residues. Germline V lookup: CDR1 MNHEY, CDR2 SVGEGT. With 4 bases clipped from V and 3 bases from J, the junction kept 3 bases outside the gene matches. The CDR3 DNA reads TGTGCCAGCAGTTTCGCTAGCGGGGGCTACGAGCAGTACTTC. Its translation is CASSFASGGYEQYF.

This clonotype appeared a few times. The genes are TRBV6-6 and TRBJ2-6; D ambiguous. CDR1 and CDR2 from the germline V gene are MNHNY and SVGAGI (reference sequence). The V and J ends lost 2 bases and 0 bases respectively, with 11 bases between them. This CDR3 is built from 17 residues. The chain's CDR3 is CASSYRVSNSGANVLTF. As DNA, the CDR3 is TGTGCCAGCAGTTACAGGGTCAGTAACTCTGGGGCCAACGTCCTGACTTTC.

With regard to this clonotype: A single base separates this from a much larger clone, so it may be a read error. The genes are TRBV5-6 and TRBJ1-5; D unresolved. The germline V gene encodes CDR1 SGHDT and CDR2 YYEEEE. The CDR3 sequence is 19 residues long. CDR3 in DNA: TGTGCCGGCAGCTTGGGTGCAGGAAACATAGAGATAGGCAATCAGCCCCAGCATTTT. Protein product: CAGSLGAGNIEIGNQPQHF.

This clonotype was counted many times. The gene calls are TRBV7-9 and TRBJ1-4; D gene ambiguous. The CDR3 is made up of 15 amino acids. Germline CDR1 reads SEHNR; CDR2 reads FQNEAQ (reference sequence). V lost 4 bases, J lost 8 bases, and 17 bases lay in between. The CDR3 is CASSSPSRLAEKLFF. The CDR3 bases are TGTGCCAGCAGCTCCCCATCTCGGTTGGCGGAAAAACTGTTTTTT.

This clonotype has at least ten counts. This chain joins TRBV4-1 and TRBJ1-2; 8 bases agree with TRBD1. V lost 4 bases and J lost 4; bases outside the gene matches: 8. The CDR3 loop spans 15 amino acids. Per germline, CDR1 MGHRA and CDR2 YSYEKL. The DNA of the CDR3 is TGCGCCAGCAGCCGGGGACAGGACAACCTCTATGGCTACACCTTC. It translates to CASSRGQDNLYGYTF.

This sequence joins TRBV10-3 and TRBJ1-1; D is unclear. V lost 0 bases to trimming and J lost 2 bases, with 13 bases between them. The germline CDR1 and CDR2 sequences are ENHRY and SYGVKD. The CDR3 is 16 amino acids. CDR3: CAISESGGDGNTEAFF. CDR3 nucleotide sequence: TGTGCCATCAGTGAGTCTGGTGGTGACGGTAACACTGAAGCTTTCTTT.

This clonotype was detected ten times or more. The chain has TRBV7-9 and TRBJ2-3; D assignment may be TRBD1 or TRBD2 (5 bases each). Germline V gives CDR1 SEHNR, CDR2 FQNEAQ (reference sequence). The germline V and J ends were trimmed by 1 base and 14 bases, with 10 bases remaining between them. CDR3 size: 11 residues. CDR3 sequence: CASSLGDVGYF. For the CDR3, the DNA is TGTGCCAGCAGCTTAGGGGACGTGGGGTATTTT. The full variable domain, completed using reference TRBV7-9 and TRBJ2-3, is DTGVSQNPRHKITKRGQNVTFRCDPISEHNRLYWYRQTLGQGPEFLTYFQNEAQLEKSRLLSDRFSAERPKGSFSTLEIQRTEQGDSAMYLCASSLGDVGYFGPGTRLTVL.

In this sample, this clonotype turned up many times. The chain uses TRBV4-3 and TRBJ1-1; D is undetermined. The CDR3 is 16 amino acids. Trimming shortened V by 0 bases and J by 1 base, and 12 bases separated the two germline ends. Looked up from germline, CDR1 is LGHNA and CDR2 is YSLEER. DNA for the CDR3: TGCGCCAGCAGCCAAGAAAATACGGCCAGGAACACTGAAGCTTTCTTT. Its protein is CASSQENTARNTEAFF.

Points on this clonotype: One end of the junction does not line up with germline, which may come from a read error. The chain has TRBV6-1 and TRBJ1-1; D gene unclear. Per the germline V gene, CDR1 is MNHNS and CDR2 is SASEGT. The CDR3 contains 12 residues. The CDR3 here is CASSHPNTESFF. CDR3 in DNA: TGTGCCAGCAGTCACCCAAACACTGAATCTTTCTTC.